A selection of T cell receptor beta chains follows, all from one sample in a study of control samples from healthy donors and cancer patients. Profiled with immunoSEQ multiplex PCR; TCRdb holds only in-frame clones, not every one. The sample contains 130,000 or so clones, just under 90% of which appear only once. The sequenced sample was PBMCs. These receptors came from a man aged 50-59 years with head and neck cancer. CDR3s include the opening cysteine and the closing phenylalanine or tryptophan. A D gene is named only where the DNA matches it firmly. Size values are once, few and many counts, or a class for expanded clones, and some rows have none.

CDR3 length: 14
D gene: TRBD1
J gene: TRBJ1-6
clone size: NA
V gene: TRBV19
CDR3 DNA: TGTGCCAGTAGTTGGGGACAGGCGGATTCACCCCTCCACTTT
CDR3 protein: CASSWGQADSPLHF

CDR3 length: 14
D gene: NA
J gene: TRBJ2-2
clone size: NA
V gene: TRBV7-2
CDR3 DNA: TGTGCCAGCATCCTTTCCAGGGGCACCGGGGAGCTGTTTTTT
CDR3 protein: CASILSRGTGELFF

CDR3 length: 15
D gene: TRBD1
J gene: TRBJ2-7
clone size: few
V gene: TRBV5-6
CDR3 DNA: TGTGCCAGCGGCCCAAGGACAGGGCTTCCATACGAGCAGTACTTC
CDR3 protein: CASGPRTGLPYEQYF

CDR3 length: 13
D gene: NA
J gene: TRBJ2-2
clone size: NA
V gene: TRBV30
CDR3 DNA: TGTGTTCTTGGGACACGGAACACCGGGGAGCTGTTTTTT
CDR3 protein: CVLGTRNTGELFF

CDR3 length: 15
D gene: TRBD2
J gene: TRBJ2-7
clone size: NA
V gene: TRBV6-5
CDR3 DNA: TGTGCCAGCAGTTTACATAGCGGGAGCATCTACGAGCAGTACTTC
CDR3 protein: CASSLHSGSIYEQYF

CDR3 length: 13
D gene: NA
J gene: TRBJ1-1
clone size: NA
V gene: TRBV7-9
CDR3 DNA: TGTGCCAGCCTGGGGGCGCCGAGGTTTGGGGCTTTCTTT
CDR3 protein: CASLGAPRFGAFF

CDR3 length: 16
D gene: NA
J gene: TRBJ2-1
clone size: NA
V gene: TRBV10-2
CDR3 DNA: TGCGCCAGCAGGGGCGAGGCGGGCTGGCTTTACAATGAGCAGTTCTTC
CDR3 protein: CASRGEAGWLYNEQFF

CDR3 length: 13
D gene: NA
J gene: TRBJ1-1
clone size: NA
V gene: TRBV3-1/TRBV3-2
CDR3 DNA: TGTGCCAGCAGCCTCCTAGGGGGCACTGAAGCTTTCTTT
CDR3 protein: CASSLLGGTEAFF

CDR3 length: 15
D gene: TRBD2
J gene: TRBJ2-7
clone size: NA
V gene: TRBV7-6
CDR3 DNA: TGTGCCAGCAGCTTTTCAGCGGGAGGTATGAACGAGCAGTACTTC
CDR3 protein: CASSFSAGGMNEQYF

CDR3 length: 12
D gene: NA
J gene: TRBJ1-1
clone size: NA
V gene: TRBV5-1
CDR3 DNA: TGCGCCAGCAGCTTAGATAATGGAGAAGCTTTCTTT
CDR3 protein: CASSLDNGEAFF

CDR3 length: 15
D gene: TRBD1
J gene: TRBJ1-6
clone size: NA
V gene: TRBV19
CDR3 DNA: TGTGCCAGTAGCCTAACAGGGGGCGCGTATTCACCCCTCCACTTT
CDR3 protein: CASSLTGGAYSPLHF

CDR3 length: 14
D gene: NA
J gene: TRBJ2-7
clone size: NA
V gene: TRBV6-5
CDR3 DNA: TGTGCCAGCAGTTACGGAGGAGCCTCCTACGAGCAGTACTTC
CDR3 protein: CASSYGGASYEQYF

CDR3 length: 17
D gene: TRBD2
J gene: TRBJ2-3
clone size: NA
V gene: TRBV3-1/TRBV3-2
CDR3 DNA: TGTGCCAGCAGACTGACTAGCGGGAGTGTTGGCACAGATACGCAGTATTTT
CDR3 protein: CASRLTSGSVGTDTQYF

CDR3 length: 14
D gene: NA
J gene: TRBJ2-5
clone size: once
V gene: TRBV7-9
CDR3 DNA: TGTGCCAGCAGCTTATGGGGGCGGGGAGAGACCCAGTACTTC
CDR3 protein: CASSLWGRGETQYF

CDR3 length: 14
D gene: NA
J gene: TRBJ2-2
clone size: NA
V gene: TRBV19
CDR3 DNA: TGTGCCAGTAGTATAGGTCCCCATTACGGGGAGCTGTTTTTT
CDR3 protein: CASSIGPHYGELFF

CDR3 length: 14
D gene: TRBD1
J gene: TRBJ2-7
clone size: NA
V gene: TRBV7-9
CDR3 DNA: TGTGCCAGCACCCCCCGACAGGGGACCTACGAGCAGTACTTC
CDR3 protein: CASTPRQGTYEQYF

CDR3 length: 13
D gene: NA
J gene: TRBJ1-6
clone size: once
V gene: TRBV9
CDR3 DNA: TGTGCCAGCAGCGTAGGGGAAAATTCACCCCTCCACTTT
CDR3 protein: CASSVGENSPLHF

CDR3 length: 11
D gene: NA
J gene: TRBJ2-1
clone size: NA
V gene: TRBV18
CDR3 DNA: TGTGCCAGCTCACCAATAAATGAGCAGTTCTTC
CDR3 protein: CASSPINEQFF

CDR3 length: 13
D gene: NA
J gene: TRBJ2-5
clone size: NA
V gene: TRBV6-1
CDR3 DNA: TGTGCCAGCAGTGACAGGGTGGAAGAGACCCAGTACTTC
CDR3 protein: CASSDRVEETQYF

CDR3 length: 13
D gene: NA
J gene: TRBJ2-1
clone size: once
V gene: TRBV6-5
CDR3 DNA: TGTGCCAGCAGTTACTCGAGGCAGAATGAGCAGTTCTTC
CDR3 protein: CASSYSRQNEQFF

CDR3 length: 13
D gene: NA
J gene: TRBJ2-3
clone size: NA
V gene: TRBV12-3/TRBV12-4
CDR3 DNA: TGTGCCAGCAGTTTGACCCCCTGGGATACGCAGTATTTT
CDR3 protein: CASSLTPWDTQYF

CDR3 length: 13
D gene: NA
J gene: TRBJ1-2
clone size: NA
V gene: TRBV29-1
CDR3 DNA: TGCAGCGTTGAAGACCCAGTCACCCATGGCTACACCTTC
CDR3 protein: CSVEDPVTHGYTF

CDR3 length: 14
D gene: NA
J gene: TRBJ2-3
clone size: NA
V gene: TRBV24-1
CDR3 DNA: TGTGCCACCAGTGATCGTACAGGGTCAGATACGCAGTATTTT
CDR3 protein: CATSDRTGSDTQYF

CDR3 length: 14
D gene: NA
J gene: TRBJ1-5
clone size: NA
V gene: TRBV24-1
CDR3 DNA: TGTGCCACCAGTGCTGAGACTGGCAATCAGCCCCAGCATTTT
CDR3 protein: CATSAETGNQPQHF

CDR3 length: 13
D gene: NA
J gene: TRBJ2-7
clone size: NA
V gene: TRBV6-5
CDR3 DNA: TGTGCCAGCAGGCCGCCTAGCTCCTACGAGCAGTACTTC
CDR3 protein: CASRPPSSYEQYF

CDR3 length: 14
D gene: NA
J gene: TRBJ1-2
clone size: NA
V gene: TRBV6-1
CDR3 DNA: TGTGCCAGCAGTGAATCGGCCGGGAACTATGGCTACACCTTC
CDR3 protein: CASSESAGNYGYTF

CDR3 length: 15
D gene: NA
J gene: TRBJ2-3
clone size: NA
V gene: TRBV9
CDR3 DNA: TGTGCCAGCAGCTCCCACGGTGGGGGGCCAGATACGCAGTATTTT
CDR3 protein: CASSSHGGGPDTQYF

CDR3 length: 13
D gene: NA
J gene: TRBJ2-1
clone size: few
V gene: TRBV10-3
CDR3 DNA: TGTGCCATCAGTGTACAGGAGAACAATGAGCAGTTCTTC
CDR3 protein: CAISVQENNEQFF

CDR3 length: 15
D gene: TRBD1
J gene: TRBJ1-5
clone size: NA
V gene: TRBV5-6
CDR3 DNA: TGTGCCAGCAGCTCTACTACAGGGGGCAATCAGCCCCAGCATTTT
CDR3 protein: CASSSTTGGNQPQHF

CDR3 length: 17
D gene: NA
J gene: TRBJ1-5
clone size: NA
V gene: TRBV7-8
CDR3 DNA: TGTGCCAGCAGCTTCAATTCTAGGGACGGAATCAATCAGCCCCAGCATTTT
CDR3 protein: CASSFNSRDGINQPQHF

CDR3 length: 17
D gene: TRBD2
J gene: TRBJ2-2
clone size: once
V gene: TRBV19
CDR3 DNA: TGTGCCAGTAGCCCCCACTCCGGGACTACAAACACCGGGGAGCTGTTTTTT
CDR3 protein: CASSPHSGTTNTGELFF

CDR3 length: 14
D gene: NA
J gene: TRBJ2-5
clone size: NA
V gene: TRBV7-7
CDR3 DNA: TGTGCCAGCAGCCCAGGTACACCAGGAGAGACCCAGTACTTC
CDR3 protein: CASSPGTPGETQYF

CDR3 length: 15
D gene: TRBD2
J gene: TRBJ2-7
clone size: once
V gene: TRBV7-6
CDR3 DNA: TGTGCCAGCAGCTTAGGGACTAGCGGGAGGTACGAGCAGTACTTC
CDR3 protein: CASSLGTSGRYEQYF

CDR3 length: 14
D gene: NA
J gene: TRBJ2-2
clone size: NA
V gene: TRBV27
CDR3 DNA: TGTGCCAGCAGTTTATCGATCAGGGCCGGGGAGCTGTTTTTT
CDR3 protein: CASSLSIRAGELFF

CDR3 length: 13
D gene: NA
J gene: TRBJ2-1
clone size: NA
V gene: TRBV7-9
CDR3 DNA: TGTGCCAGCAGCTCCCGGCTGGGGAATGAGCAGTTCTTC
CDR3 protein: CASSSRLGNEQFF

CDR3 length: 13
D gene: NA
J gene: TRBJ1-5
clone size: NA
V gene: TRBV18
CDR3 DNA: TGTGCCAGCTCAGCCGGGCAGAACCAGCCCCAGCATTTT
CDR3 protein: CASSAGQNQPQHF

CDR3 length: 14
D gene: NA
J gene: TRBJ2-3
clone size: once
V gene: TRBV15
CDR3 DNA: TGTGCCACCAGCAGAGATCTGGGGAGGGATACGCAGTATTTT
CDR3 protein: CATSRDLGRDTQYF

CDR3 length: 12
D gene: NA
J gene: TRBJ1-2
clone size: NA
V gene: TRBV12-3/TRBV12-4
CDR3 DNA: TGTGCCAGCCGATGGGGCACTGAAGGCTACACCTTC
CDR3 protein: CASRWGTEGYTF

CDR3 length: 14
D gene: TRBD2
J gene: TRBJ2-7
clone size: once
V gene: TRBV28
CDR3 DNA: TGTGCCAGCAGTTTACCGGGAGGAAATTACGAGCAGTACTTC
CDR3 protein: CASSLPGGNYEQYF

CDR3 length: 12
D gene: TRBD2
J gene: TRBJ2-1
clone size: NA
V gene: TRBV19
CDR3 DNA: TGTGCCAGTAGTTTGGGAGGGAATGAGCAGTTCTTC
CDR3 protein: CASSLGGNEQFF

CDR3 length: 15
D gene: NA
J gene: TRBJ2-5
clone size: NA
V gene: TRBV19
CDR3 DNA: TGTGCCAGTAGTATTGGAGCACTGGTACAGGAGACCCAGTACTTC
CDR3 protein: CASSIGALVQETQYF

CDR3 length: 17
D gene: TRBD1
J gene: TRBJ1-5
clone size: NA
V gene: TRBV27
CDR3 DNA: TGTGCCAGCAGTACCTCCGGGACAGGGGGTTACTATCAGCCCCAGCATTTT
CDR3 protein: CASSTSGTGGYYQPQHF

CDR3 length: 14
D gene: TRBD2
J gene: TRBJ2-1
clone size: NA
V gene: TRBV10-1
CDR3 DNA: TGCGCCAGCAGTCTAGCGGGGGCCTACAATGAGCAGTTCTTC
CDR3 protein: CASSLAGAYNEQFF

CDR3 length: 15
D gene: NA
J gene: TRBJ2-7
clone size: NA
V gene: TRBV11-2
CDR3 DNA: TGTGCCAGCAGCTTAGATCTGGACTCGGGCTACGAGCAGTACTTC
CDR3 protein: CASSLDLDSGYEQYF

CDR3 length: 14
D gene: TRBD1
J gene: TRBJ1-2
clone size: NA
V gene: TRBV18
CDR3 DNA: TGTGCCAGCTCACACGACAGGGCCTACTATGGCTACACCTTC
CDR3 protein: CASSHDRAYYGYTF

CDR3 length: 15
D gene: TRBD1
J gene: TRBJ1-2
clone size: NA
V gene: TRBV13
CDR3 DNA: TGTGCCAGCAGCCCGACAGGGGGGATGTGGTATGGCTACACCTTC
CDR3 protein: CASSPTGGMWYGYTF

CDR3 length: 14
D gene: NA
J gene: TRBJ2-1
clone size: once
V gene: TRBV14
CDR3 DNA: TGTGCCAGCAGCCCCCGAGCAGGGGCGTTTGAGCAGTTCTTC
CDR3 protein: CASSPRAGAFEQFF

CDR3 length: 13
D gene: NA
J gene: TRBJ1-5
clone size: NA
V gene: TRBV12-3/TRBV12-4
CDR3 DNA: TGTGCCAGCAGCCCCGGGCCGAATCAGCCCCAGCATTTT
CDR3 protein: CASSPGPNQPQHF

CDR3 length: 13
D gene: NA
J gene: TRBJ1-2
clone size: NA
V gene: TRBV6-5
CDR3 DNA: TGTGCCAGCAAGGTCAGGCTAGAAGATGGCTACACCTTC
CDR3 protein: CASKVRLEDGYTF

CDR3 length: 15
D gene: NA
J gene: TRBJ2-1
clone size: once
V gene: TRBV2
CDR3 DNA: TGTGCCAGCAGTGAAAACAGGGTGAACTACAATGAGCAGTTCTTC
CDR3 protein: CASSENRVNYNEQFF

CDR3 length: 13
D gene: NA
J gene: TRBJ1-1
clone size: NA
V gene: TRBV10-1
CDR3 DNA: TGCGCCAGCAGTCCAGGGTGGGACACTGAAGCTTTCTTT
CDR3 protein: CASSPGWDTEAFF

CDR3 length: 13
D gene: NA
J gene: TRBJ2-7
clone size: once
V gene: TRBV29-1
CDR3 DNA: TGCAGCGTTGAGGTGTCGGAAGGGTACGAGCAGTACTTC
CDR3 protein: CSVEVSEGYEQYF

CDR3 length: 11
D gene: NA
J gene: TRBJ2-1
clone size: NA
V gene: TRBV14
CDR3 DNA: TGTGCCAGCAGCCATGTCCAGGAGCAGTTCTTC
CDR3 protein: CASSHVQEQFF

CDR3 length: 17
D gene: TRBD1
J gene: TRBJ2-2
clone size: NA
V gene: TRBV5-5
CDR3 DNA: TGTGCCAGCAGCTTGGATCCGGGACAGGGGAACACCGGGGAGCTGTTTTTT
CDR3 protein: CASSLDPGQGNTGELFF

CDR3 length: 15
D gene: TRBD1
J gene: TRBJ1-1
clone size: NA
V gene: TRBV6-4
CDR3 DNA: TGTGCCAGCAGTGACCGGCAGGGGGTGAACACTGAAGCTTTCTTT
CDR3 protein: CASSDRQGVNTEAFF

CDR3 length: 13
D gene: NA
J gene: TRBJ1-3
clone size: NA
V gene: TRBV10-3
CDR3 DNA: TGTGCCATCAGTGAGTTTACTGGAAACACCATATATTTT
CDR3 protein: CAISEFTGNTIYF

CDR3 length: 15
D gene: TRBD2
J gene: TRBJ2-1
clone size: NA
V gene: TRBV19
CDR3 DNA: TGTGCCAGTAGTACGGGACTAGCGGGCCTCAATGAGCAGTTCTTC
CDR3 protein: CASSTGLAGLNEQFF